This passage covers 15 T cell receptor beta chains from one sample sequenced in a study of T cells after yellow fever vaccination. Each CDR3 protein gets one entry after TCRdb re-called the 5' RACE reads with MiXCR. This sample has approximately 600,000 distinct CDR3 sequences, with about 12% found just once. Sequenced here: PBMCs, sampled on the day of the yellow fever booster vaccination. All receptors derive from a man in his thirties or forties who received the YFV17D yellow fever vaccine.

To note about this clonotype: A much larger clone is a single base away; this may be a read error. The chain is built from TRBV3-1 and TRBJ2-7, with 7 nucleotides matching TRBD2. CDR1 and CDR2 (germline): LGHDT, YNNKEL (reference sequence). This CDR3 is built from 15 residues. The J segment lost 9 bases and the V segment lost 4 bases, leaving 15 bases of the junction unmatched. Here the CDR3 reads CASSPISGIPDVQYF. The CDR3 DNA reads TGTGCCAGCAGCCCTATAAGCGGGATTCCGGACGTGCAGTACTTC.

The CDR3 region is CASSQQGLSEQYF. CDR3 in DNA: TGTGCCAGCAGCCAACAGGGGTTGAGCGAGCAGTACTTC. V usage is TRBV3-1 and J usage is TRBJ2-7, with a possible D match to TRBD1 (6 bases). Germline CDR1 LGHDT, CDR2 YNNKEL (reference sequence). The CDR3 sequence is 13 residues long. Trimming removed 2 bases from V and 6 bases from J, with 11 bases in between.

The CDR3 reads CSAHEPRAAQETQYF. The CDR3 region has the DNA TGCAGTGCCCATGAGCCTAGAGCGGCCCAAGAGACCCAGTACTTC. The V and J genes are TRBV20-1 and TRBJ2-5; D is perhaps TRBD2 (5 bases). Germline V gene lookup returns CDR1 DFQATT and CDR2 SNEGSKA (reference sequence). CDR3 length: 15 residues. Between the trimmed V and J ends, which lost 6 bases and 1 base, there was a span of 18 bases.

This clonotype showed up just a few times. The V gene is TRBV2, the J gene TRBJ2-7; weak D call: TRBD1 (6 bases). The CDR3 consists of 13 residues. Trimming left V 5 bases short and J 0 bases short, with 8 bases between. CDR1 SNHLY and CDR2 FYNNEI come from the germline V gene. For the CDR3, the DNA is TGTGCCAGCAGTTCAGGGGTCTCCTACGAGCAGTACTTC. Residues: CASSSGVSYEQYF.

This clonotype was detected only a few times. The chain employs TRBV18 and TRBJ2-7; D tentatively fits TRBD1 or TRBD2 (5 bases each). The V end was cut by 4 bases, the J end by 4 bases, with 17 bases between. This CDR3 region has 15 residues. From germline, CDR1 is KGHSH and CDR2 LQKENI. CDR3 amino acids: CASSLSGTIGYEQYF. The CDR3 DNA sequence: TGTGCCAGCTCACTATCCGGGACCATAGGGTACGAGCAGTACTTC.

J is TRBJ2-5 and V is TRBV10-2, with 9 bases matching TRBD1. Germline CDR1 reads WSHSY; CDR2 reads SAAADI. The CDR3 consists of 12 residues. The ends lost 8 bases at V and 4 bases at J; junction bases unmatched: 2. The CDR3 loop is CASETGGETQYF. The CDR3 DNA sequence: TGCGCCAGCGAGACAGGGGGAGAGACCCAGTACTTC.

The V and J genes are TRBV7-9 and TRBJ2-1; possibly TRBD2 for D (6 bases). The CDR3 is 14 residues long. From germline, CDR1 is SEHNR and CDR2 FQNEAQ (reference sequence). Trimming shortened V by 5 bases and J by 7 bases, and 15 bases separated the two germline ends. The CDR3 is CASSPGPLANEQFF. CDR3 coding DNA: TGTGCCAGCAGCCCCGGACCGCTAGCGAATGAGCAGTTCTTC.

This chain joins TRBV7-7 and TRBJ2-2; 7 nucleotides line up with TRBD1. The CDR3 covers 14 residues. With 6 bases clipped from V and 7 bases from J, the junction kept 8 bases outside the gene matches. Germline CDR1 SSHAT, CDR2 FNYEAQ (reference sequence). The CDR3 DNA reads as TGTGCCAGCAGACCGACAGGGAAGGACGGGGAGCTGTTTTTT. Amino acids: CASRPTGKDGELFF.

The rearrangement joins TRBV20-1 to TRBJ2-1, with TRBD2 identical over 11 bases. V shed 4 bases and J 7 bases; nucleotides not matched to a gene: 6. The V gene's germline CDR1 is DFQATT and CDR2 SNEGSKA (reference sequence). The CDR3 length is 14 residues. The CDR3 DNA sequence: TGCAGTGCTACCACTAGCGGGAGTGTGAATGAGCAGTTCTTC. This codes for CSATTSGSVNEQFF.

V gene TRBV9 combines with J gene TRBJ1-1; D ambiguous. Germline V CDR1 and CDR2: SGDLS, YYNGEE. V lost 2 bases and J lost 0, with 8 bases in between. The CDR3 contains 14 residues. CDR3 protein: CASSVGSVNTEAFF. The CDR3 DNA reads TGTGCCAGCAGCGTGGGATCGGTGAACACTGAAGCTTTCTTT. Full variable domain (outside the CDR3, taken from reference TRBV9 and TRBJ1-1): DSGVTQTPKHLITATGQRVTLRCSPRSGDLSVYWYQQSLDQGLQFLIQYYNGEERAKGNILERFSAQQFPDLHSELNLSSLELGDSALYFCASSVGSVNTEAFFGQGTRLTVV.

This clonotype showed up just once. The chain has TRBV23-1 and TRBJ2-5; 10 bases line up with TRBD2. TRBV23-1 is an ORF; its function is uncertain. V gave up 0 bases and J gave up 4 bases; unmatched junction bases: 5. The CDR3 length is 16 residues. CDR3 sequence: CASSQSKAGGPETQYF. DNA for the CDR3: TGCGCCAGCAGTCAATCTAAAGCGGGAGGGCCAGAGACCCAGTACTTC.

In this sample, this clonotype turned up many times. The genes are TRBV20-1 and TRBJ2-1, with D perhaps matching TRBD2 (6 bases). The length of the CDR3 is 15 residues. Trimming shortened V by 3 bases and J by 1 base, and 13 bases separated the two germline ends. Germline V lookup: CDR1 DFQATT, CDR2 SNEGSKA (reference sequence). This chain's CDR3 is CSAREWAGSYNEQFF. CDR3 bases: TGCAGTGCTAGGGAATGGGCGGGATCCTACAATGAGCAGTTCTTC.

This clonotype has only a few counts. This rearrangement joins TRBV6-2 or TRBV6-3 to TRBJ2-3, with D uncertain. The CDR3 covers 15 residues. Per the germline V gene, CDR1 is MNHEY and CDR2 is SVGEGT. V dropped 0 bases and J dropped 0 bases, with 7 bases sitting between them. The CDR3 is CASSYSLGSTDTQYF. The CDR3 DNA follows: TGTGCCAGCAGTTACTCTCTAGGGAGCACAGATACGCAGTATTTT.

This clonotype was detected only a few times. V and J are TRBV24-1 and TRBJ2-7; 10 positions agree with TRBD2. CDR3 size: 17 residues. V gave up 3 bases and J gave up 3 bases; unmatched junction bases: 10. Germline CDR1 is KGHDR and CDR2 is SFDVKD. The CDR3 region is CATSDGGTSERFYEQYF. The DNA of the CDR3 is TGTGCCACCAGTGATGGGGGGACTAGCGAGAGGTTCTACGAGCAGTACTTC.

The chain recombines TRBV20-1 with TRBJ2-1; 10 bases align to TRBD2. V lost 3 bases, J lost 2 bases, and 7 bases stayed unmatched. The germline CDR1 and CDR2 sequences are DFQATT and SNEGSKA (reference sequence). The CDR3 is 16 residues long. CDR3 in amino acids: CSARVILAGAYNEQFF. The CDR3 coding sequence is TGCAGTGCTAGGGTCATCCTAGCGGGAGCCTACAATGAGCAGTTCTTC.